A selection of T cell receptor beta chains follows, all from one sample in a study of cytomegalovirus exposure and HLA in healthy donors. Sequencing used immunoSEQ multiplex PCR; TCRdb keeps in-frame clones, though not all of them. This sample carries about 150,000 clones, around 83% of them seen once, and the ten largest clones take around 8.1%. Sequences were obtained from PBMCs. Source of these receptors: a woman aged 45-59 years in good health and CMV-seropositive. Each CDR3 is given with its conserved first and last residue.

v_gene,j_gene,CDR3aa
TRBV30,TRBJ2-1,CAGGFNEQLF
TRBV19,TRBJ1-1,CASIGGTRDRGRSEAFF
TRBV29-1,TRBJ2-1,CSVEEGLASSYNEQFF
TRBV10-1,TRBJ2-3,CASSSQGSADTQYF
TRBV19,TRBJ1-2,CASRNSRDRDYGYTF
TRBV5-1,TRBJ1-2,CASSLGGTGDDYGYTF
TRBV5-1,TRBJ1-2,CASSLQGINYGYTF
TRBV9,TRBJ1-4,CASSVNPKREDYEKLFF
TRBV18,TRBJ1-2,CASSRLGKGAKVGGYTF
TRBV30,TRBJ2-7,CAWSGPPREATGTSGRADPYEQYF
TRBV5-1,TRBJ1-1,CASSLAGVGTEAFF
TRBV9,TRBJ1-1,CASTSGGQNTEAFF
TRBV5-4,TRBJ1-4,CASSLEGGEKLFF
TRBV28,TRBJ2-5,CASSLTDRTEIQETQYF
TRBV7-3,TRBJ2-2,CASGTIAGGELFF
TRBV30,TRBJ1-5,CAWSSRVDQPQHF
TRBV5-1,TRBJ2-5,CASSLTPSGEETQYF
TRBV5-6,TRBJ2-5,CASSLRETQYF
TRBV13,TRBJ2-7,CASSLLSYEQYF
TRBV6-5,TRBJ2-7,CASSRAGPYEQYF
TRBV7-9,TRBJ2-7,CASSSLSSYEQYF
TRBV5-1,TRBJ2-5,CASRLGVTGGETQYF
TRBV9,TRBJ2-5,CASSVAPLPGGGETQYF
TRBV7-9,TRBJ2-5,CASSSTGTGGETQYF
TRBV18,TRBJ2-7,CASSPQGMNEQYF
TRBV19,TRBJ2-3,CASSGTSGYTDTQYF
TRBV7-2,TRBJ2-6,CAAGGAGVRGANVLTF
TRBV5-1,TRBJ2-5,CASSSGAGGGARETQYF
TRBV27,TRBJ1-2,CASSLAQSRPDGYTF
TRBV7-9,TRBJ2-7,CASSFPNTYEQYF
TRBV6-6,TRBJ2-1,CASSSREGPGNEQFF
TRBV27,TRBJ2-2,CASSFQASGGVNTGELFF
TRBV10-2,TRBJ2-3,CASSPLSGPTDTQYF
TRBV11-3,TRBJ2-1,CASSLVGGEQFF
TRBV6-5,TRBJ2-3,CASSYEGVSTQYF
TRBV5-1,TRBJ2-2,CASSLDPPQSGELFF
TRBV6-6,TRBJ2-5,CASSKPTGGQETQYF
TRBV5-1,TRBJ1-6,CASSLQGQAGSPLHF
TRBV2,TRBJ1-5,CASSQGSHQPQHF
TRBV5-8,TRBJ2-1,CASSTGTVTPEQFF
TRBV5-1,TRBJ2-7,CASSWGTPLDHEQYF
TRBV10-3,TRBJ2-4,CAISPSSGGAFANIQYF
TRBV11-1,TRBJ2-7,CASSPDRLPYEQYF